The clone carrying this T cell receptor beta chain has at least ten counts. This record belongs to a study of regulatory T cells in long-lasting Graves disease. Combining iRepertoire HTBI primers with Arm-PCR of CDR3 regions, the authors built TCR beta libraries. TCRdb re-called the multiplex PCR reads with MiXCR, one entry per CDR3 protein. The sample lists 350,000 to 500,000 distinct CDR3 sequences; 15% to 20% were seen once. The time point here: newly diagnosed GD, antithyroid drugs for less than 3 months. Extracted RNA from PBMCs served as the source of the TCR library. V was clipped by 6 bases and J by 5 bases; unmatched bases: 12. The CDR3 is 15 residues long. The germline V gene encodes CDR1 DFQATT and CDR2 SNEGSKA (reference sequence). These data were also filed under a second study, of T cells in Graves' hyperthyroidism and ophthalmopathy. Per that paper: Expanded thyroid clonotypes (above 0.001) were mostly also found in blood.

The receptor was isolated from a young woman with Graves disease. The sample consisted of peripheral blood mononuclear cells (PBMCs), taken at new diagnosis, from a patient treated with antithyroid drugs. The chain carries TRBV20-1 and TRBJ2-1, with 8 bases aligning to TRBD2. CDR3 bases: TGCAGTGCCCCGCGTCGCCTAGCGGGCGACAATGAGCAGTTCTTC. This gives the protein CSAPRRLAGDNEQFF.